This T cell receptor beta chain stems from a study of blood T cells in healthy people across ages. Then a second PCR, running about 6 to 12 cycles, was carried out with a sample-barcoded 5' primer and a J-beta primer mix. A tag from a template-switch adaptor with 12 random nucleotides marked each cDNA molecule. TCRdb reprocessed the 5' RACE reads with MiXCR, giving one entry per CDR3 protein. In the table there are approximately 800,000 distinct CDR3 sequences, around 62% of which are singletons. Looked up from germline, CDR1 is SQVTM and CDR2 is ANQGSEA. The CDR3 length is 10 residues. Between the trimmed V and J ends, which lost 6 bases and 3 bases, there was a span of 5 bases.

The sequencing sample was made of blood. This receptor was taken from a man aged 25-45 years in good health. The rearrangement links TRBV29-1 to TRBJ1-1; D perhaps matches TRBD1 (5 bases). CDR3 amino acids: CSVRDTEAFF. The CDR3 DNA is TGCAGCGTCAGGGACACTGAAGCTTTCTTT.